These T cell receptor beta chains were read from a single sample in a study of blood T cell repertoires in COVID-19. Using immunoSEQ multiplex PCR, the repertoire was profiled, and TCRdb retains in-frame clones only, with some absent. The data hold 200,000 to 250,000 clones, with around 86% observed a single time. The sample was peripheral blood. All receptors derive from a woman in her forties or fifties with COVID-19, enrolled during active disease. Both conserved end residues are part of each CDR3. A D gene is named only where the DNA matches it firmly. Rows may omit the clone size; those that give it use once, few, many or a size class.

clone_size j_call d_call v_call cdr3_nt cdr3_aa
NA TRBJ2-6 TRBD2 TRBV5-4 TGTGCCACCCTAGCGGGGGGGCCCTCTGGGGCCAACGTCCTGACTTTC CATLAGGPSGANVLTF
NA TRBJ1-6 NA TRBV6-1 TGTGCCAGCAGTGATTTTGACTCGTATAATTCACCCCTCCACTTT CASSDFDSYNSPLHF
NA TRBJ2-3 TRBD2 TRBV5-4 TGTGCCAGCAGCTTCGGGGGGGATACGCAGTATTTT CASSFGGDTQYF
NA TRBJ2-5 NA TRBV5-1 TGCGCCAGCAGCTTTCCAGGGGAAGAGACCCAGTACTTC CASSFPGEETQYF
NA TRBJ2-3 NA TRBV7-2 TGTGCCAGCAGCTCAAAGATTATATACACCCGCACAGATACGCAGTATTTT CASSSKIIYTRTDTQYF
few TRBJ2-1 TRBD1 TRBV5-1 TGCGCCAGCAGCTTAGGACAGGGGGCAAATGAGCAGTTCTTC CASSLGQGANEQFF
NA TRBJ2-7 NA TRBV6-2/TRBV6-3 TGTGCCAGCAGTTACGCCCCGGGGGGCCTCGGTTACGAGCAGTACTTC CASSYAPGGLGYEQYF
NA TRBJ2-1 TRBD1 TRBV20-1 TGCAGTGCTAGTGGGGAAGACAGGGTGATGAGAGGTGCGTTCTTC CSASGEDRVMRGAFF
once TRBJ1-2 TRBD1 TRBV5-1 TGCGCCAGCAGCCACGGACAGGGGCCAGGGTATGGCTACACCTTC CASSHGQGPGYGYTF
NA TRBJ2-1 NA TRBV5-1 TGCGCCAGCAGCTCTACAGGGTTCCATGAGCAGTTCTTC CASSSTGFHEQFF
NA TRBJ2-1 NA TRBV12-5 TGTGCTAGTGGTTTCGGCAGGGCTTACAATGAGCAGTTCTTC CASGFGRAYNEQFF
NA TRBJ2-1 TRBD2 TRBV28 TGTGCCAGCAGTTCCTCTAGCGGGGCATACAATGAGCAGTTCTTC CASSSSSGAYNEQFF
NA TRBJ1-4 TRBD1 TRBV11-2 TGTGCCAGCAGCTTAGATCACGCGGACAGGGGGAAGAGAAATGAAAAACTGTTTTTT CASSLDHADRGKRNEKLFF
NA TRBJ1-5 TRBD1 TRBV6-2/TRBV6-3 TGTGCCAGCAGTATAACAGGGGGCTTCAATCAGCCCCAGCATTTT CASSITGGFNQPQHF
NA TRBJ1-2 NA TRBV3-1/TRBV3-2 TGTGCCAGCAGCAGCCCGACAGGTGGCTACACCTTC CASSSPTGGYTF
once TRBJ2-7 NA TRBV20-1 TGCAGTGCTAGTGGGATAAAACGGACTGCCTACGAGCAGTACTTC CSASGIKRTAYEQYF